The next 3 T cell receptor beta chains were all read from a single sample in a study of beta chain features in type 1 diabetes. Reverse transcribing all isolated RNA meant expressed TCRB transcripts were sequenced. The repertoire was sequenced with immunoSEQ multiplex PCR; TCRdb's copy has only in-frame clones and lacks some. Counted here are under 450,000 clones, approximately 15% occurring once; the ten biggest clones make up roughly 0.017%. Input material: naive CD4+ T cells from blood. The receptors originated from a woman between 18 and 29 years old in good health.

The J gene is TRBJ2-5, the V gene TRBV10-3, with 8 bases fitting TRBD2. Germline lookup yields CDR1 ENHRY and CDR2 SYGVKD. The CDR3 totals 14 residues. V dropped 4 bases and J dropped 5; count of bases not matched to a gene: 6. The CDR3 protein is CAISAREVEETQYF. CDR3 in DNA: TGTGCCATCAGTGCGCGGGAGGTCGAGGAGACCCAGTACTTC.

This clone came up a few times. The chain combines TRBV9 with TRBJ2-3, with D maybe TRBD1 (5 bases). Germline CDR1 and CDR2: SGDLS and YYNGEE. V was clipped by 1 base and J by 4 bases, with 10 bases between them. The CDR3 runs 14 residues. The CDR3 DNA sequence: TGTGCCAGCAGCGTAAGGCAGGGTGCAGATACGCAGTATTTT. Translating it yields CASSVRQGADTQYF.

This clone has a handful of counts. This rearrangement joins TRBV5-1 to TRBJ2-1; 7 bases agree with TRBD2. The CDR3 is 15 amino acids. V trimming: 1 base; J trimming: 6 bases; junction bases outside the gene matches: 7. The V gene's germline CDR1 is SGHRS and CDR2 YFSETQ. The DNA for the CDR3 is TGCGCCAGCAGCTTGCAGAGCGGGGAGGTCAATGAGCAGTTCTTC. Its protein product is CASSLQSGEVNEQFF.